Listed below are T cell receptor beta chains from one sample, sequenced in a study of shared clonotypes between healthy human individuals. The method was immunoSEQ multiplex PCR; TCRdb's version includes in-frame clones alone and lacks a portion of them. The data show more than 1,200,000 clones, roughly 98.5% seen once. The sequenced material came from naive CD4+ T cells sorted from blood. These receptors were obtained from a man between 25 and 39 years old in good health. Each CDR3 is given with its conserved first and last residue. The D gene is left open where the match is weak. Where a row states a size, it is once, few, many or the class of an expanded clone; other rows omit it.

cdr3_length | clone_size | d_call | j_call | v_call | cdr3_aa | cdr3_nt
13 | . | TRBD2 | TRBJ2-7 | TRBV2 | CASLPAGGYEQYF | TGTGCCAGCCTCCCAGCGGGAGGCTACGAGCAGTACTTC
13 | . | . | TRBJ2-1 | TRBV6-5 | CASSYSRINEQFF | TGTGCCAGCAGTTACTCTCGTATCAATGAGCAGTTCTTC
18 | . | TRBD2 | TRBJ2-3 | TRBV18 | CASSPIFGGTTSTDTQYF | TGTGCCAGCTCACCAATTTTTGGCGGGACTACTAGCACAGATACGCAGTATTTT
15 | . | . | TRBJ2-4 | TRBV9 | CASSEYGSSKNIQYF | TGTGCCAGCAGCGAATACGGGTCATCCAAAAACATTCAGTACTTC
13 | . | . | TRBJ1-1 | TRBV28 | CASTPGLNTEAFF | TGTGCCAGCACCCCTGGGCTGAACACTGAAGCTTTCTTT
15 | . | . | TRBJ2-1 | TRBV19 | CATTSSGLEDNEQFF | TGTGCCACCACTTCGTCGGGCCTCGAGGACAATGAGCAGTTCTTC
19 | . | TRBD1 | TRBJ2-7 | TRBV11-2 | CASRKIRDRGKNLSYEQYF | TGTGCCAGCAGGAAAATCCGGGACAGGGGTAAAAATTTGTCCTACGAGCAGTACTTC
14 | . | . | TRBJ2-5 | TRBV11-2 | CASSLSGVQETQYF | TGTGCCAGCAGCTTATCGGGAGTACAAGAGACCCAGTACTTC
13 | . | TRBD1 | TRBJ2-7 | TRBV11-2 | CASSPDREGEQYF | TGTGCCAGCAGCCCGGACAGGGAAGGCGAGCAGTACTTC
18 | . | TRBD1 | TRBJ2-6 | TRBV5-1 | CASSPGQGASSGANVLTF | TGCGCCAGCAGCCCGGGACAGGGGGCGTCCTCTGGGGCCAACGTCCTGACTTTC
15 | . | TRBD1 | TRBJ1-5 | TRBV6-1 | CASSEGTGAIILGHF | TGTGCCAGCAGTGAAGGGACAGGTGCAATCATTTTGGGGCATTTT
15 | . | . | TRBJ1-3 | TRBV7-6 | CASSPRLRAGNTIYF | TGTGCCAGCAGCCCACGGTTACGGGCTGGAAACACCATATATTTT
17 | once | . | TRBJ2-7 | TRBV7-9 | CASSATRDRAPSYEQYF | TGTGCCAGCAGCGCAACAAGAGACAGAGCCCCCTCCTACGAGCAGTACTTC
14 | . | . | TRBJ2-1 | TRBV4-1 | CASSHPGRSNEQFF | TGCGCCAGCAGCCACCCGGGACGCTCAAATGAGCAGTTCTTC
17 | . | . | TRBJ1-2 | TRBV5-1 | CASSESGQGFKVGGYTF | TGCGCCAGCAGCGAATCCGGGCAGGGGTTTAAGGTTGGTGGCTACACCTTC
18 | . | TRBD2 | TRBJ2-2 | TRBV5-1 | CASSLALAGGPGAGELFF | TGCGCCAGCAGCTTGGCCCTAGCGGGAGGGCCCGGGGCCGGGGAGCTGTTTTTT
15 | . | . | TRBJ2-2 | TRBV28 | CASSLSGTNTGELFF | TGTGCCAGCAGTTTATCGGGCACAAACACCGGGGAGCTGTTTTTT
15 | . | TRBD2 | TRBJ2-7 | TRBV30 | CAWTVGLPLITEQYF | TGTGCCTGGACCGTGGGACTACCCCTAATCACCGAGCAGTACTTC
13 | few | . | TRBJ1-5 | TRBV2 | CASKQGLGQPQHF | TGTGCCAGCAAGCAGGGTTTGGGGCAGCCCCAGCATTTT
15 | . | . | TRBJ2-3 | TRBV6-5 | CASSYNGGGTDTQYF | TGTGCCAGCAGTTATAACGGAGGTGGGACAGATACGCAGTATTTT
15 | . | . | TRBJ2-5 | TRBV7-8 | CASSLKRVLQETQYF | TGTGCCAGCAGCTTAAAAAGGGTCCTCCAAGAGACCCAGTACTTC
17 | . | . | TRBJ2-7 | TRBV5-3 | CARSILIIEDSSYEQYF | TGTGCCAGAAGCATCCTAATAATCGAAGACAGCTCCTACGAGCAGTACTTC
19 | . | TRBD2 | TRBJ2-1 | TRBV11-2 | CASSLVKAGGIRGYNEQFF | TGTGCCAGCAGCTTAGTTAAAGCGGGAGGGATTCGGGGCTACAATGAGCAGTTCTTC
15 | . | . | TRBJ1-3 | TRBV6-6 | CASTRQAQGGNTIYF | TGTGCCAGCACCCGCCAGGCCCAGGGGGGAAACACCATATATTTT
14 | . | . | TRBJ2-1 | TRBV11-3 | CASSLESSYNEQFF | TGTGCCAGCAGCCTGGAGAGCTCCTACAATGAGCAGTTCTTC
12 | . | . | TRBJ2-5 | TRBV11-2 | CASSPLLETQYF | TGTGCCAGCAGCCCCCTGCTAGAGACCCAGTACTTC
16 | . | . | TRBJ2-5 | TRBV27 | CASRTTTGRGLGTQYF | TGTGCCAGCAGGACCACAACGGGACGGGGTCTGGGGACCCAGTACTTC
15 | . | TRBD1 | TRBJ1-2 | TRBV7-9 | CASSFSGQARYGYTF | TGTGCCAGCAGCTTTTCGGGACAGGCTCGCTATGGCTACACCTTC
16 | . | . | TRBJ1-5 | TRBV18 | CASSPSGSFPHQPQHF | TGTGCCAGCTCACCGAGTGGCAGTTTCCCTCATCAGCCCCAGCATTTT
14 | once | . | TRBJ1-4 | TRBV5-1 | CASSLSRGVEKLFF | TGCGCCAGCAGCTTGAGCAGGGGCGTTGAAAAACTGTTTTTT
15 | . | TRBD1 | TRBJ2-7 | TRBV5-1 | CASSLVGTVVYEQYF | TGCGCCAGCAGCTTGGTCGGGACAGTAGTCTACGAGCAGTACTTC
12 | once | . | TRBJ2-2 | TRBV27 | CASSSYTGELFF | TGTGCCAGCAGTTCGTACACCGGGGAGCTGTTTTTT
14 | . | . | TRBJ2-7 | TRBV18 | CASSPGTFSYEQYF | TGTGCCAGCTCACCCGGGACTTTTTCCTACGAGCAGTACTTC
13 | . | . | TRBJ2-5 | TRBV5-1 | CASSPNSQETQYF | TGCGCCAGCAGCCCGAACAGCCAAGAGACCCAGTACTTC
14 | few | . | TRBJ1-5 | TRBV2 | CASSLSGRNQPQHF | TGTGCCAGCAGTTTAAGCGGACGGAATCAGCCCCAGCATTTT
14 | . | TRBD2 | TRBJ2-7 | TRBV5-4 | CASSGTSGRREQYF | TGTGCCAGCAGCGGGACTAGCGGGAGACGCGAGCAGTACTTC
15 | . | TRBD2 | TRBJ2-7 | TRBV11-2 | CASSLGSGRFYEQYF | TGTGCCAGCAGCTTAGGTAGCGGGAGGTTCTACGAGCAGTACTTC
11 | . | . | TRBJ2-7 | TRBV19 | CASSTGREQYF | TGTGCCAGTAGTACCGGAAGGGAGCAGTACTTC
18 | . | TRBD1 | TRBJ1-5 | TRBV27 | CASSLSPGQGDRNQPQHF | TGTGCCAGCAGTTTATCCCCTGGACAGGGCGACCGCAATCAGCCCCAGCATTTT
14 | . | . | TRBJ2-7 | TRBV5-4 | CASSEQGGTYEQYF | TGTGCCAGCAGTGAACAGGGGGGGACCTACGAGCAGTACTTC
14 | once | . | TRBJ2-7 | TRBV9 | CASSVGTDSYEQYF | TGTGCCAGCAGCGTAGGGACTGACTCCTACGAGCAGTACTTC
14 | . | . | TRBJ1-2 | TRBV9 | CASSDRLTSYGYTF | TGTGCCAGCAGCGACAGACTCACCAGCTATGGCTACACCTTC
14 | . | . | TRBJ2-7 | TRBV19 | CASSVRASSYEQYF | TGTGCCAGTAGTGTCCGGGCGAGCTCCTACGAGCAGTACTTC
15 | . | . | TRBJ2-2 | TRBV11-2 | CASSIVGGPTGELFF | TGTGCCAGCAGTATCGTCGGAGGGCCCACCGGGGAGCTGTTTTTT
13 | . | . | TRBJ2-5 | TRBV11-2 | CASSLGYKETQYF | TGTGCCAGCAGCCTAGGGTATAAGGAGACCCAGTACTTC
14 | . | TRBD2 | TRBJ2-3 | TRBV6-5 | CASSYLAGADTQYF | TGTGCCAGCAGTTACCTGGCGGGAGCCGATACGCAGTATTTT
13 | . | . | TRBJ2-1 | TRBV19 | CASSILRRGEQFF | TGTGCCAGTAGTATCCTCAGGCGGGGTGAGCAGTTCTTC
16 | . | TRBD1 | TRBJ2-7 | TRBV7-8 | CASSFSHLRTGYEQYF | TGTGCCAGCAGCTTTTCCCACCTCAGGACAGGGTACGAGCAGTACTTC
17 | . | TRBD1 | TRBJ2-7 | TRBV2 | CASSERRDRPSSYEQYF | TGTGCCAGCAGTGAAAGGAGGGACAGGCCCAGCTCCTACGAGCAGTACTTC
16 | . | TRBD2 | TRBJ2-5 | TRBV7-6 | CASSSTSGRAPETQYF | TGTGCCAGCAGCTCCACTAGCGGGAGGGCCCCGGAGACCCAGTACTTC
19 | . | . | TRBJ1-5 | TRBV21-1 | CASSKVMMVVLYSNQPQHF | TGTGCCAGCAGCAAAGTTATGATGGTTGTGCTATATAGCAATCAGCCCCAGCATTTT
13 | . | . | TRBJ2-7 | TRBV28 | CASSSPIPYEQYF | TGTGCCAGCAGTTCCCCTATCCCCTACGAGCAGTACTTC
14 | once | . | TRBJ2-1 | TRBV5-6 | CASSLLATYNEQFF | TGTGCCAGCAGCTTGCTAGCGACTTACAATGAGCAGTTCTTC